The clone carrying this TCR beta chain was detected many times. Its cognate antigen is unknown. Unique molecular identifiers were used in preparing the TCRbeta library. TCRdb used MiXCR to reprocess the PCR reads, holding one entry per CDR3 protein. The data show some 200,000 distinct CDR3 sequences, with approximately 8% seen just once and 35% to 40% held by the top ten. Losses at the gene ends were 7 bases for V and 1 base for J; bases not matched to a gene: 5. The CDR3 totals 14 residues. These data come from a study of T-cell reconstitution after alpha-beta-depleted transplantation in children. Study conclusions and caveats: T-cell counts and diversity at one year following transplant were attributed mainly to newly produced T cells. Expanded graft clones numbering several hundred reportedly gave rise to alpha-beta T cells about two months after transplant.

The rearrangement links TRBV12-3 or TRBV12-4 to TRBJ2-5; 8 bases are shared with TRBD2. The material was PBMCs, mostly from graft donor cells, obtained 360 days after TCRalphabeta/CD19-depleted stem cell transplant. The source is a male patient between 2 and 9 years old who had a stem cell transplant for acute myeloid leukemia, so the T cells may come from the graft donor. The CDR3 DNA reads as TGTGCCAGCAACCGGCGGGAGGCCCAAGAGACCCAGTACTTC. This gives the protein CASNRREAQETQYF.